Presented here are 25 T cell receptor beta chains from one specimen sequenced in a study of T cell changes during pregnancy in multiple sclerosis. Using immunoSEQ multiplex PCR, the repertoire was profiled, and TCRdb retains in-frame clones only, with some absent. Among about 75,000 clones listed, around 92% were seen once. The specimen was peripheral blood, collected in the first trimester of pregnancy. These TCRs come from a female donor in good health, enrolled as a control in a pregnancy study.

The chain joins TRBV7-2 to TRBJ1-5, with D possibly matching TRBD1 (6 bases). This CDR3 contains 14 residues. The V gene's germline CDR1 is SGHTA and CDR2 FQGNSA. Trimming stripped 2 bases from V and 4 bases from J, with 9 bases between. CDR3 coding DNA: TGTGCCAGCAGCTTACGCACAGGGAATCAGCCCCAGCATTTT. This codes for CASSLRTGNQPQHF.

Only one count was recorded for this clone. This sequence joins TRBV6-1 and TRBJ2-7, with 8 bases matching TRBD1. The CDR3 is 18 residues long. V was pared by 0 bases and J by 7 bases, with 17 bases of the junction left unmatched. CDR1 is MNHNS, CDR2 SASEGT, per germline. In nucleotides, the CDR3 is TGTGCCAGCAGTGAAGCCGTACGGGACAGGACATCCCGTGGGGAGCAGTACTTC. It is translated as CASSEAVRDRTSRGEQYF.

The genes are TRBV7-9 and TRBJ2-3; TRBD1 aligns across 7 bases. The V segment lost 5 bases and the J segment 1 base; nucleotides outside the gene matches: 9. The CDR3 length is 16 residues. CDR1 and CDR2 (germline): SEHNR, FQNEAQ (reference sequence). In DNA, the CDR3 is TGTGCCAGCAGCCCCACCGGGACAGAGGGCACAGATACGCAGTATTTT. It specifies CASSPTGTEGTDTQYF.

The rearrangement joins TRBV19 to TRBJ1-1; 10 positions match TRBD1. V lost 3 bases and J lost 0; bases outside the gene matches: 4. The CDR3 loop spans 16 amino acids. Germline CDR1 LNHDA, CDR2 SQIVND (reference sequence). CDR3 sequence reads: CASSIGTGVVNTEAFF. The CDR3 DNA is TGTGCCAGTAGTATTGGGACAGGGGTAGTGAACACTGAAGCTTTCTTT.

The chain couples TRBV14 to TRBJ1-2; TRBD1 matches at 7 bases. J lost 7 bases, V lost 2 bases, and 10 bases had no gene match. This CDR3 has 15 residues. In germline, CDR1 is SGHDN, CDR2 FVKESK. Here the CDR3 reads CASSQQGVTRGGYTF. The CDR3 DNA sequence: TGTGCCAGCAGCCAACAGGGGGTCACCAGGGGTGGCTACACCTTC.

The V call is TRBV7-2, the J call TRBJ2-3; TRBD2 matches 9 bases. Looked up from germline, CDR1 is SGHTA and CDR2 is FQGNSA. The CDR3 is 15 residues long. V gave up 1 base and J gave up 5 bases; unmatched junction bases: 4. This chain's CDR3 is CASSLEASGVDTQYF. The CDR3 bases are TGTGCCAGCAGCTTAGAGGCTAGCGGGGTAGATACGCAGTATTTT.

The chain combines TRBV28 with TRBJ2-7; 7 positions agree with TRBD2. The V and J ends lost 4 bases and 5 bases, in that order; junction bases with no gene match: 2. CDR1 is MDHEN and CDR2 is SYDVKM in the germline V gene. The CDR3 spans 12 residues. The CDR3 loop reads CASSSGRDEQYF. The CDR3 bases are TGTGCCAGCAGTTCGGGGAGGGACGAGCAGTACTTC.

This clone was observed a single time. The chain combines TRBV9 with TRBJ2-5, with 9 positions matching TRBD1. The J segment lost 5 bases and the V segment lost 3 bases, leaving 8 bases of the junction unmatched. Germline V lookup: CDR1 SGDLS, CDR2 YYNGEE. This CDR3 comprises 15 residues. Here the CDR3 reads CASSAGQGRRETQYF. The CDR3 bases are TGTGCCAGCAGCGCCGGACAGGGGAGGAGGGAGACCCAGTACTTC. The entire variable domain, with the rest obtained from reference TRBV9 and TRBJ2-5, is as follows: DSGVTQTPKHLITATGQRVTLRCSPRSGDLSVYWYQQSLDQGLQFLIQYYNGEERAKGNILERFSAQQFPDLHSELNLSSLELGDSALYFCASSAGQGRRETQYFGPGTRLLVL.

This rearrangement joins TRBV21-1 to TRBJ2-1; the table names TRBD2, a call not compared with the DNA. TRBV21-1 is a pseudogene locus. CDR3 length equals 12 residues. The CDR3 loop reads CASRKNGVFQFF. CDR3 in DNA: TGTGCCAGCAGGAAAAACGGGGTATTTCAGTTCTTC.

This chain connects TRBV6-5 to TRBJ1-2; D unclear. V gave up 6 bases and J gave up 0 bases, with 8 bases separating them. CDR3 length: 13 amino acids. Germline V gene data show CDR1 as MNHEY and CDR2 as SVGAGI. CDR3 in amino acids: CASSRTSNYGYTF. The CDR3 DNA reads as TGTGCCAGCAGCCGTACATCTAACTATGGCTACACCTTC.

The rearrangement joins TRBV5-1 to TRBJ1-1, with D unresolved. The CDR3 covers 11 residues. Germline V lookup: CDR1 SGHRS, CDR2 YFSETQ. The ends were cut back, 4 bases at V and 8 bases at J, with 9 bases in the middle. CDR3 amino acids: CASSIGPEAFF. For the CDR3, the DNA is TGCGCCAGCAGCATCGGTCCCGAAGCTTTCTTT.

The chain carries TRBV27 and TRBJ1-1; 9 positions match TRBD1. Trimming took 5 bases from V and 4 from J; bases not matched to a gene: 11. Looked up from germline, CDR1 is MNHEY and CDR2 is SMNVEV (reference sequence). The CDR3 is made up of 16 amino acids. In DNA form, the CDR3 reads TGTGCCAGCAGTCCCGGGACAGGGTTGGTAGGCACTGAAGCTTTCTTT. This sequence encodes CASSPGTGLVGTEAFF.

The chain combines TRBV28 with TRBJ1-5, with a weak D call TRBD1 (5 bases). V lost 3 bases, J lost 3 bases, and 12 bases lay in between. Germline V CDR1 and CDR2: MDHEN, SYDVKM. The CDR3 contains 15 residues. The CDR3 is CASSLGGATNQPQHF. DNA of the CDR3: TGTGCCAGCAGTTTGGGCGGGGCTACCAATCAGCCCCAGCATTTT. Looking up the rest from reference TRBV28 and TRBJ1-5 gives the full variable domain: DVKVTQSSRYLVKRTGEKVFLECVQDMDHENMFWYRQDPGLGLRLIYFSYDVKMKEKGDIPEGYSVSREKKERFSLILESASTNQTSMYLCASSLGGATNQPQHFGDGTRLSIL.

The gene calls are TRBV7-2 and TRBJ1-2; D uncertain. The CDR3 is 14 amino acids. Trimming left V 5 bases short and J 8 bases short, with 18 bases between. CDR1 is SGHTA and CDR2 is FQGNSA in the germline V gene. The CDR3 DNA reads TGTGCCAGCAGCCCCCGGGGTGGCCGAGTAGGCTACACCTTC. This gives the protein CASSPRGGRVGYTF.

This chain joins TRBV9 and TRBJ2-7; possibly TRBD2 for D (8 bases). Germline V gene data show CDR1 as SGDLS and CDR2 as YYNGEE. This CDR3 comprises 15 residues. Trimming cost V 1 base and J 5 bases, with 16 bases left between them. The CDR3 sequence is CASSVSPGRGHEQYF. Here the CDR3 DNA reads TGTGCCAGCAGCGTATCCCCCGGGAGGGGGCACGAGCAGTACTTC.

The chain recombines TRBV27 with TRBJ1-2, with 9 positions matching TRBD1. Per the germline V gene, CDR1 is MNHEY and CDR2 is SMNVEV (reference sequence). J gave up 13 bases and V 8 bases, and 8 bases lay outside the gene matches. This CDR3 has 11 amino acids. Written as DNA, the CDR3 is TGTGCCAGCGGGTCCGGGACAGGGAGCACCTTC. As protein: CASGSGTGSTF.

The chain employs TRBV4-2 and TRBJ2-7, with 13 bases fitting TRBD2. The CDR3 is 20 residues long. Germline CDR1 is LGHNA and CDR2 is YNFKEQ. Trimming removed 3 bases from V and 0 bases from J; junction bases left unmatched: 14. The CDR3 loop is CASSQVRGGTSGESSYEQYF. In DNA form, the CDR3 reads TGTGCCAGCAGCCAGGTTAGAGGAGGGACTAGCGGGGAGAGCTCCTACGAGCAGTACTTC.

This clone was observed once. This chain joins TRBV18 and TRBJ1-6, with 8 bases identical to TRBD1. Germline assignment: CDR1 KGHSH and CDR2 LQKENI. V trimming: 2 bases; J trimming: 4 bases; junction bases outside the gene matches: 1. This CDR3 spans 15 amino acids. The CDR3 DNA follows: TGTGCCAGCTCACCAGGGGACAGGTATAATTCACCCCTCCACTTT. Amino acids: CASSPGDRYNSPLHF.

J is TRBJ1-6 and V is TRBV7-9; no reliable D call. The CDR3 totals 15 residues. Per the germline V gene, CDR1 is SEHNR and CDR2 is FQNEAQ (reference sequence). The germline V and J ends were trimmed by 7 bases and 0 bases, with 10 bases remaining between them. The CDR3 reads CASNLLSSYNSPLHF. The CDR3 bases are TGTGCCAGCAACCTCCTCAGCTCCTATAATTCACCCCTCCACTTT.

The chain couples TRBV29-1 to TRBJ2-1; TRBD2 matches 10 bases. CDR3 size: 13 residues. J gave up 6 bases and V 8 bases, and 7 bases lay outside the gene matches. Germline V gene lookup returns CDR1 SQVTM and CDR2 ANQGSEA. As DNA, the CDR3 is TGCAGCTCTAGCGGGGGCCCCGGCAATGAGCAGTTCTTC. Its translation is CSSSGGPGNEQFF.

This clone was seen a single time. V usage is TRBV13 and J usage is TRBJ2-3, with D perhaps matching TRBD2 (6 bases). CDR3 size: 16 residues. Trimming pared 2 bases from V and 3 bases from J, leaving 15 bases between. CDR1 and CDR2 from the germline V gene are PRHDT and FYEKMQ (reference sequence). DNA for the CDR3: TGTGCCAGCAGCTTAAAGTTTGGGGCGGGGACAGATACGCAGTATTTT. Amino acids: CASSLKFGAGTDTQYF.

This clone was seen once. The V call is TRBV19, the J call TRBJ2-7; possibly TRBD2 for D (6 bases). Germline CDR1 reads LNHDA; CDR2 reads SQIVND (reference sequence). CDR3 length: 14 residues. V was clipped by 7 bases and J by 5 bases, with 18 bases between them. CDR3 sequence: CASNSPGGRNEQYF. Here the CDR3 DNA reads TGTGCCAGTAACTCTCCCGGAGGGAGGAACGAGCAGTACTTC.

This chain joins TRBV9 and TRBJ2-5; TRBD2 aligns across 10 bases. CDR3 length: 16 residues. Germline V gives CDR1 SGDLS, CDR2 YYNGEE. J was trimmed by 2 bases and V by 0 bases; bases with no gene match: 4. The CDR3 DNA is TGTGCCAGCAGCGTAGAGGCTAGCGGGGGACAAGAGACCCAGTACTTC. Translating gives CASSVEASGGQETQYF. Full variable domain (missing parts from reference TRBV9 and TRBJ2-5): DSGVTQTPKHLITATGQRVTLRCSPRSGDLSVYWYQQSLDQGLQFLIQYYNGEERAKGNILERFSAQQFPDLHSELNLSSLELGDSALYFCASSVEASGGQETQYFGPGTRLLVL.

V gene TRBV7-2 combines with J gene TRBJ1-2, with D hard to call. Germline assignment: CDR1 SGHTA and CDR2 FQGNSA. V was clipped by 4 bases and J by 0 bases, with 6 bases between them. The CDR3 extends over 13 amino acids. The CDR3 sequence: CASSYTANYGYTF. In DNA form, the CDR3 reads TGTGCCAGCAGCTACACAGCTAACTATGGCTACACCTTC.

The chain employs TRBV19 and TRBJ2-7, with D maybe TRBD2 (5 bases). Trimming left V 2 bases short and J 0 bases short, with 20 bases between. Per the germline V gene, CDR1 is LNHDA and CDR2 is SQIVND (reference sequence). The CDR3 is 18 amino acids. The CDR3 sequence: CASSIFGHTEEGSYEQYF. Written as DNA, the CDR3 is TGTGCCAGTAGTATATTCGGGCACACAGAAGAGGGCTCCTACGAGCAGTACTTC.